This entry lists 11 T cell receptor beta chains sequenced from one sample in a study of a mutant IDH1 vaccine in newly diagnosed glioma. For these receptors, no antigen is known. Time point reported: week 11, during vaccination. The investigators gave 300 ug of mutant IDH1 20-mer peptide in each vaccine dose, together with topical imiquimod. Using immunoSEQ multiplex PCR, the repertoire was profiled, and TCRdb retains in-frame clones only, with some absent. The top ten clones hold approximately 3.8% of a sample with some 60,000 clones, about four fifths of them seen once. This sample comprised PBMCs, obtained from a glioma patient whose treatment included an IDH1 peptide vaccine. The receptor set was obtained from a man under 40 with glioma.

The chain carries TRBV7-6 and TRBJ2-7; perhaps TRBD2 as D (6 bases). V was trimmed by 1 base and J by 2 bases, leaving 9 bases between them. This CDR3 comprises 14 residues. Germline V CDR1 and CDR2: SGHVS, FNYEAQ. As DNA, the CDR3 is TGTGCCAGCAGCTTAGAGCCGGGGGCCTACGAGCAGTACTTC. Translated: CASSLEPGAYEQYF. Supplemented by reference TRBV7-6 and TRBJ2-7, the full variable domain reads GAGVSQSPRYKVTKRGQDVALRCDPISGHVSLYWYRQALGQGPEFLTYFNYEAQQDKSGLPNDRFSAERPEGSISTLTIQRTEQRDSAMYRCASSLEPGAYEQYFGPGTRLTVT.

This clone was seen a single time. The chain joins TRBV12-5 to TRBJ2-7; D not resolved. Germline CDR1 reads LGHNT; CDR2 reads FRNRAP. V was shortened by 4 bases and J by 1 base, with 14 bases between the two germline ends. CDR3 length: 15 residues. Written as DNA, the CDR3 is TGTGCTAGTGGTTCCCTTTTGAGTGGGTCCTACGAGCAGTACTTC. Residues: CASGSLLSGSYEQYF.

This sequence joins TRBV5-1 and TRBJ2-5; D ambiguous. This CDR3 spans 15 amino acids. CDR1 and CDR2 (germline): SGHRS, YFSETQ. Between the trimmed V and J ends, which lost 1 base and 5 bases, there was a span of 15 bases. In nucleotides, the CDR3 is TGCGCCAGCAGCTTGAGCACAGTCTTAAGGGAGACCCAGTACTTC. This codes for CASSLSTVLRETQYF.

This chain connects TRBV7-9 to TRBJ2-7, with 8 bases aligning to TRBD1. The CDR3 covers 15 residues. Germline V gene sequence: CDR1 SEHNR, CDR2 FQNEAQ (reference sequence). Trimming took 3 bases from V and 5 from J; bases not matched to a gene: 9. The CDR3 DNA is TGTGCCAGCAGCTTTTTTGCAGGGGGCCTACACGAGCAGTACTTC. This encodes CASSFFAGGLHEQYF.

The chain joins TRBV5-8 to TRBJ2-3; TRBD1 matches 10 bases. The CDR3 sequence is 17 residues long. The trim removed 2 bases at V and 3 bases at J, leaving 9 bases unmatched. Per the germline V gene, CDR1 is SGHTS and CDR2 is YDEGEE. DNA for the CDR3: TGTGCCAGCAGCTTTAGGCGCGACAGGGGGCTAACAGATACGCAGTATTTT. This sequence encodes CASSFRRDRGLTDTQYF.

This chain joins TRBV14 and TRBJ2-7; perhaps TRBD2 as D (6 bases). Trimming pared 1 base from V and 6 bases from J, leaving 13 bases between. Per the germline V gene, CDR1 is SGHDN and CDR2 is FVKESK. The CDR3 contains 14 residues. The CDR3 DNA is TGTGCCAGCAGCCAAGGGGGACTCCCTTCCGAGCAGTACTTC. This encodes CASSQGGLPSEQYF. Drawing the rest from reference TRBV14 and TRBJ2-7, the complete variable domain is EAGVTQFPSHSVIEKGQTVTLRCDPISGHDNLYWYRRVMGKEIKFLLHFVKESKQDESGMPNNRFLAERTGGTYSTLKVQPAELEDSGVYFCASSQGGLPSEQYFGPGTRLTVT.

The CDR3 loop is CATSRGLAGGTDTQYF. The CDR3, as DNA: TGTGCCACCAGCAGAGGTCTGGCGGGAGGCACAGATACGCAGTATTTT. V is TRBV15 and J is TRBJ2-3; 7 nucleotides match TRBD2. This CDR3 is built from 16 residues. V was clipped by 1 base and J by 1 base; unmatched bases: 5. Germline V gives CDR1 LNHNV, CDR2 YYDKDF (reference sequence).

This clone was detected only a few times. Different DNA sequences within this sample yield the same CDR3. The chain joins TRBV27 to TRBJ2-7, with D possibly being TRBD1 or TRBD2 (5 bases each). V lost 3 bases and J lost 7, with 13 bases in between. CDR3 size: 13 residues. Germline V CDR1 and CDR2: MNHEY, SMNVEV (reference sequence). In nucleotides, the CDR3 is TGTGCCAGCAGTTTCGGGGCCTCAGGGGAGCAGTACTTC. Translated: CASSFGASGEQYF.

This chain links TRBV15 with TRBJ1-3; D is possibly TRBD1 (5 bases). This CDR3 is built from 15 residues. From germline, CDR1 is LNHNV and CDR2 YYDKDF (reference sequence). Trimming shortened V by 0 bases and J by 2 bases, and 8 bases separated the two germline ends. The CDR3 nucleotides are TGTGCCACCAGCAGAGACAGGGTTACTGGAAACACCATATATTTT. It yields the protein CATSRDRVTGNTIYF.

This clone has a handful of counts. This sequence joins TRBV7-9 and TRBJ1-1, with a tentative D call TRBD1 (5 bases). The CDR3 is made up of 15 amino acids. Germline V gene sequence: CDR1 SEHNR, CDR2 FQNEAQ (reference sequence). V lost 4 bases to trimming and J lost 1 base, with 13 bases between them. CDR3 sequence: CASSSLTASNTEAFF. CDR3 bases: TGTGCCAGCAGCTCTTTGACAGCTTCGAACACTGAAGCTTTCTTT.

This clone was detected a few times. The chain's CDR3 is CASMRDPSQPQHF. In nucleotides, the CDR3 is TGCGCCAGCATGCGGGACCCCAGTCAGCCCCAGCATTTT. The chain uses TRBV10-2 and TRBJ1-5, with D tentatively TRBD1 (5 bases). The CDR3 length is 13 residues. Trimming removed 7 bases at V and 6 bases at J, with 13 bases between. Germline-derived CDR1 and CDR2 are WSHSY and SAAADI.